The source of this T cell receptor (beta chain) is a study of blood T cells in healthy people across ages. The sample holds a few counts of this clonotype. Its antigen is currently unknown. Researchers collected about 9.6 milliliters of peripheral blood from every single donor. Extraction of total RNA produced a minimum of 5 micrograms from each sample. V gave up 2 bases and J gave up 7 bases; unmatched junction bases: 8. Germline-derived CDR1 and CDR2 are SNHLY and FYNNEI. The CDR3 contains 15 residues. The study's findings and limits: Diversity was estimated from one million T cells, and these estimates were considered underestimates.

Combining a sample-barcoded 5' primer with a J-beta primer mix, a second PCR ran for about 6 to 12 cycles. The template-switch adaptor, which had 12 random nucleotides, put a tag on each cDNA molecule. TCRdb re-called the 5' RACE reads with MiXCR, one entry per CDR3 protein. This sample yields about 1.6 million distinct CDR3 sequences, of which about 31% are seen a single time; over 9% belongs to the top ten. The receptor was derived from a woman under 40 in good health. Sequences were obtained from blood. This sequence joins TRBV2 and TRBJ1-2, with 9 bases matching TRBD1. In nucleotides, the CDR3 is TGTGCCAGCAGTGAAAGGCCGGGACAGGGAACTGGCTACACCTTC. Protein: CASSERPGQGTGYTF. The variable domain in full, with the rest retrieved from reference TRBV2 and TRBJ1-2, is EPEVTQTPSHQVTQMGQEVILRCVPISNHLYFYWYRQILGQKVEFLVSFYNNEISEKSEIFDDQFSVERPDGSNFTLKIRSTKLEDSAMYFCASSERPGQGTGYTFGSGTRLTVV.